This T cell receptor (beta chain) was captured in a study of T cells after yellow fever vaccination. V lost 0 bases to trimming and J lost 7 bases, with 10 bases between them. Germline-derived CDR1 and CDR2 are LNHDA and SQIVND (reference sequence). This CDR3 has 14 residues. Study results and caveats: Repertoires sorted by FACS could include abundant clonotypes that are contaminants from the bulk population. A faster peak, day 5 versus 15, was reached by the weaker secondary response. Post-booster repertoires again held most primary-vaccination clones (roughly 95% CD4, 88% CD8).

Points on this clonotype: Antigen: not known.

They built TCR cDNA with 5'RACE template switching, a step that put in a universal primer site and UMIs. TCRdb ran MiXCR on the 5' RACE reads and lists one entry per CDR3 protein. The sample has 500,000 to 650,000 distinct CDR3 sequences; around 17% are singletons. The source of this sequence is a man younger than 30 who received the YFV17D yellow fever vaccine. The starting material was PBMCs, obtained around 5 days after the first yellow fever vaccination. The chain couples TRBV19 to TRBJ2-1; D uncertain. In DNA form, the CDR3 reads TGTGCCAGTAGTATAGATCTATTAGGGAATGAGCAGTTCTTC. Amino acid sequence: CASSIDLLGNEQFF. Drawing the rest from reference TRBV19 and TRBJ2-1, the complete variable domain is DGGITQSPKYLFRKEGQNVTLSCEQNLNHDAMYWYRQDPGQGLRLIYYSQIVNDFQKGDIAEGYSVSREKKESFPLTVTSAQKNPTAFYLCASSIDLLGNEQFFGPGTRLTVL.